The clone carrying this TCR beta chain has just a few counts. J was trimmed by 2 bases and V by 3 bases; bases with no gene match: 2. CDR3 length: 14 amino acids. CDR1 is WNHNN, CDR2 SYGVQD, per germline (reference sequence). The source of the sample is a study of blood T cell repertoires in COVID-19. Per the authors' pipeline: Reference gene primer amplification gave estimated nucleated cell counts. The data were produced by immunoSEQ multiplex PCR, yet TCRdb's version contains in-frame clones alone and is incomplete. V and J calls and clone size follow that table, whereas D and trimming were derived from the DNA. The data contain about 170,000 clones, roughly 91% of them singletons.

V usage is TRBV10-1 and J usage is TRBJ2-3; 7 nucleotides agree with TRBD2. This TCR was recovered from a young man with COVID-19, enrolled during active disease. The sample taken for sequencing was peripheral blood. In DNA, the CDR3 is TGCGCCAGCAGTGACGGGGACTACACAGATACGCAGTATTTT. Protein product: CASSDGDYTDTQYF.